These T cell receptor beta chains were read from a single sample in a study of long-term antiretroviral therapy in people with HIV. The repertoire was sequenced with immunoSEQ multiplex PCR; TCRdb's copy has only in-frame clones and lacks some. In the table there are 20,000 to 25,000 clones, nearly 90% of which are singletons. Sample: unsorted PBMCs, taken 0.6 years after starting antiretroviral therapy. The receptors were sampled from a man aged 55 to 70 with HIV. Both conserved end residues are part of each CDR3. D genes are given only for firm matches. Not all rows give a size; the values are once, few, many and, for expanded clones, a class.

-,TRBV18,TRBJ1-1,-,TGTGCCAGCTCACCGGACCGACCTGAAGCTTTCTTT,CASSPDRPEAFF
-,TRBV14,TRBJ1-1,-,TGTGCCAGCAGCTTCCACGACGGAGAGAACACTGAAGCTTTCTTT,CASSFHDGENTEAFF
TRBD2,TRBV9,TRBJ2-1,once,TGTGCCAGCAGCGTTGCTACCGGGACTAGCGGGAGATATGAGCAGTTCTTC,CASSVATGTSGRYEQFF
-,TRBV25-1,TRBJ2-7,-,TGTGCCAGCAGTGATCACGGGGCGGACTCCTACGAGCAGTACTTC,CASSDHGADSYEQYF
TRBD2,TRBV18,TRBJ2-1,-,TGTGCCAGCTCACCGGGACTAGTTGGCAATGAGCAGTTCTTC,CASSPGLVGNEQFF
TRBD2,TRBV11-2,TRBJ2-7,once,TGTGCCAGCAGTTGGACTAGCGGGAGTATCAACGAGCAGTACTTC,CASSWTSGSINEQYF
-,TRBV19,TRBJ2-1,-,TGTGCCAGTAGCGGGAGCTTAACCTACAATGAGCAGTTCTTC,CASSGSLTYNEQFF
-,TRBV5-4,TRBJ1-6,-,TGTGCCAGCAGCTTGGGGTCCCGGGGTGTGGGTTCACCCCTCCACTTT,CASSLGSRGVGSPLHF
TRBD1,TRBV5-8,TRBJ1-4,-,TGTGCCAGCAGCCCCCCAGGGGGGACAGGGAGGGATGATGAAAAACTGTTTTTT,CASSPPGGTGRDDEKLFF
-,TRBV18,TRBJ2-2,-,TGTGCCAGCTCACGAAGCTGGACACCTTCCGGCGGGGAGCTGTTTTTT,CASSRSWTPSGGELFF
-,TRBV5-6,TRBJ1-3,-,TGTGCCAGCAGCTTGGGCCCACAGTCCTCTGGAAACACCATATATTTT,CASSLGPQSSGNTIYF
-,TRBV4-1,TRBJ2-7,-,TGCGCCAGCAGCCAATTAACACAGGGAATCTACGAGCAGTACTTC,CASSQLTQGIYEQYF
-,TRBV5-5,TRBJ1-2,-,TGTGCCAGCAGCTATGTTAGCTATGGGCTAGGGTATGGCTACACCTTC,CASSYVSYGLGYGYTF
-,TRBV5-1,TRBJ2-7,-,TGCGCCAGCAACCCCAGGGTAGGTGGTTCCCCCTACGAGCAGTACTTC,CASNPRVGGSPYEQYF
-,TRBV27,TRBJ1-4,-,TGTGCCAGCAGAGTTGGGGGGCTGTTTACTAATGAAAAACTGTTTTTT,CASRVGGLFTNEKLFF
-,TRBV7-3,TRBJ2-3,once,TGTGCCAGCAGTTCGACTAGTACGGCAGATACGCAGTATTTT,CASSSTSTADTQYF
TRBD2,TRBV5-5,TRBJ2-7,-,TGTGCCAGCAGCTTCGGGACTAGCCTATCCTACGAGCAGTACTTC,CASSFGTSLSYEQYF
-,TRBV5-1,TRBJ1-1,-,TGCGCCAGCAGCAGAATTGGATCCATGAACACTGAAGCTTTCTTT,CASSRIGSMNTEAFF
-,TRBV5-8,TRBJ2-7,-,TGTGCCAGCAACCGGGGCGATGAGGCCTACGAGCAGTACTTC,CASNRGDEAYEQYF
-,TRBV5-1,TRBJ2-1,-,TGCGCCAGCAGCTTGGAGGTTGGAAATGAGCAGTTCTTC,CASSLEVGNEQFF
TRBD1,TRBV29-1,TRBJ1-5,-,TGCAGCGTCGGGACAGCTAATCAGCCCCAGCATTTT,CSVGTANQPQHF
TRBD2,TRBV27,TRBJ2-1,once,TGTGCCAGCAGTGTATTTGCGGGACTAGCGGGGGCCTCACCGAACAATGAGCAGTTCTTC,CASSVFAGLAGASPNNEQFF
-,TRBV11-2,TRBJ1-1,once,TGTGCCAGCAGCCGAATAGGGCCCGGGGAAGCTTTCTTT,CASSRIGPGEAFF
-,TRBV7-2,TRBJ2-5,-,TGTGCCAGCAGCCCCCGGTGGGACACGTACCAAGAGACCCAGTACTTC,CASSPRWDTYQETQYF
TRBD2,TRBV10-3,TRBJ2-7,-,TGTGCCATCAGTGGTGGGACAACTAGCGGTTCTTTCGAGCAGTACTTC,CAISGGTTSGSFEQYF
TRBD1,TRBV4-1,TRBJ1-2,-,TGCGCCAGCAGCCAAGAACCGACAGGGATAAGTGGCTACACCTTC,CASSQEPTGISGYTF
TRBD1,TRBV7-8,TRBJ1-1,-,TGTGCCAGCAGCTTAAAGGGACAGGCCTACACTGAAGCTTTCTTT,CASSLKGQAYTEAFF
TRBD1,TRBV19,TRBJ2-3,-,TGTGCCAGTAGCCCCCCCCCGGGTAGGGGACAGGGCACAGATACGCAGTATTTT,CASSPPPGRGQGTDTQYF
TRBD1,TRBV5-1,TRBJ1-1,once,TGCGCCAGCAGCTTGAACAGGGGCGGCACTGAAGCTTTCTTT,CASSLNRGGTEAFF
TRBD2,TRBV18,TRBJ2-3,-,TGTGCCAGCTCCCGCGGGGGGCGGTATACAGATACGCAGTATTTT,CASSRGGRYTDTQYF
-,TRBV10-1,TRBJ2-5,-,TGCGCCAGCAGTGACCTAGAGACCCAGTACTTC,CASSDLETQYF
-,TRBV7-2,TRBJ2-3,-,TGTGCCAGCAGCCCTCTAGCTGGCACAGATACGCAGTATTTT,CASSPLAGTDTQYF
-,TRBV19,TRBJ1-1,once,TGTGCCAGTAGTATAAGAGGGGATAACACTGAAGCTTTCTTT,CASSIRGDNTEAFF
-,TRBV7-2,TRBJ2-5,-,TGTGCCAGCAGCTTAGTGGGTGAAGAGACCCAGTACTTC,CASSLVGEETQYF
-,TRBV6-5,TRBJ1-6,-,TGTGCCAGCAGTTCCCGGCAGATTGGTCATTCACCCCTCCACTTT,CASSSRQIGHSPLHF
-,TRBV5-8,TRBJ2-1,-,TGTGCCAGCGGAAGACAGAGCTCCTACAATGAGCAGTTCTTC,CASGRQSSYNEQFF
-,TRBV18,TRBJ2-5,-,TGTGCCAGCTCACCAAATTTGGAGACCCAGTACTTC,CASSPNLETQYF
-,TRBV5-5,TRBJ2-1,-,TGTGCCAGCAGCCTGGTTTCCCGGAGCTCCTACAATGAGCAGTTCTTC,CASSLVSRSSYNEQFF
TRBD2,TRBV29-1,TRBJ2-3,-,TGCAGCGTTCGACTTAGCGGGACTGGGACAGATACGCAGTATTTT,CSVRLSGTGTDTQYF
-,TRBV5-1,TRBJ2-4,-,TGCGCCAGCAGCCAAGGAACAGCCGTTACAAAAAACATTCAGTACTTC,CASSQGTAVTKNIQYF
-,TRBV19,TRBJ2-7,-,TGTGCCAGTAGTATAGACCACAGCTCCTACGAGCAGTACTTC,CASSIDHSSYEQYF
-,TRBV9,TRBJ1-6,-,TGTGCCAGCAGCGAAGGGGGGTGGTCCTATAATTCACCCCTCCACTTT,CASSEGGWSYNSPLHF
-,TRBV7-8,TRBJ2-2,-,TGTGCCAGCAGCTTATCTGGGGCAGGGGGGTACGGGGAGCTGTTTTTT,CASSLSGAGGYGELFF
-,TRBV6-1,TRBJ2-1,-,TGTGCCAGCAGTGAAGCCTTTGGGGGTTTATACAATGAGCAGTTCTTC,CASSEAFGGLYNEQFF
-,TRBV18,TRBJ2-7,-,TGTGCCAGCCAGTTCAACCGGGACACCGCCTACGAGCAGTACTTC,CASQFNRDTAYEQYF
-,TRBV19,TRBJ2-7,-,TGTGCCAGTAGTATAGACGGGAGCCTGTACTACGAGCAGTACTTC,CASSIDGSLYYEQYF
-,TRBV6-5,TRBJ1-1,-,TGTGCCAGCAGTAACAGGGTCCCCACTGAAGCTTTCTTT,CASSNRVPTEAFF
TRBD2,TRBV5-1,TRBJ2-2,-,TGCGCCAGCAGCCCACTAGCGGGATCGAACACCGGGGAGCTGTTTTTT,CASSPLAGSNTGELFF
TRBD1,TRBV11-3,TRBJ2-1,-,TGTGCCAGCAGCCGAGGACAGGGTCGGGACAATGAGCAGTTCTTC,CASSRGQGRDNEQFF
-,TRBV28,TRBJ1-5,-,TGTGCCAGCAGTACCGGAGTACATGGCAATCAGCCCCAGCATTTT,CASSTGVHGNQPQHF
-,TRBV7-9,TRBJ2-1,-,TGTGCCAGCAGCTCCTTTACTGAGCAGTTCTTC,CASSSFTEQFF
-,TRBV4-3,TRBJ2-3,-,TGCGCCAGCAGCCAAGGGTTCACAGATACGCAGTATTTT,CASSQGFTDTQYF
TRBD1,TRBV27,TRBJ2-1,-,TGTGCCAGCAGTGAGGGACAGGGGTCCTACAATGAGCAGTTCTTC,CASSEGQGSYNEQFF
-,TRBV6-5,TRBJ2-7,-,TGTGCCAGCGCCCCGCTGGGGCGGGAGCAGTACTTC,CASAPLGREQYF
TRBD1,TRBV6-1,TRBJ1-5,-,TGTGCCAGCACTTATGACAGGGAAGATCAGCCCCAGCATTTT,CASTYDREDQPQHF
-,TRBV5-4,TRBJ2-5,-,TGTGCCAGCAGGAATCACGGGCCCCACAACGGGGGTCAAGAGACCCAGTACTTC,CASRNHGPHNGGQETQYF
TRBD1,TRBV29-1,TRBJ2-7,-,TGCAGCGTTGAGGAACGACAGGGGTCCGTCGAGCAGTACTTC,CSVEERQGSVEQYF
TRBD1,TRBV28,TRBJ2-2,-,TGTGCCAGCAGTTTCCTCACAGGGGTCGAAGGGGAGCTGTTTTTT,CASSFLTGVEGELFF
TRBD2,TRBV7-6,TRBJ2-5,-,TGTGCCAGCAGCGTCACTAGCGGGAGGGTTGGGACCCAGTACTTC,CASSVTSGRVGTQYF
-,TRBV5-6,TRBJ2-1,-,TGTGCCAGCAGCTTGGGGACAGACTACAATGAGCAGTTCTTC,CASSLGTDYNEQFF